Listed below are T cell receptor beta chains from one sample, sequenced in a study of T cell responses to AZD1222 COVID-19 vaccine. Here immunoSEQ multiplex PCR was the method, and the copy in TCRdb shows in-frame clones only, minus some. This sample has approximately 120,000 clones, with more than 70% found just once. Sequenced here: peripheral blood, sampled on day 0 of AZD1222 vaccination. These receptors were collected from an adult in good health. The CDR3 runs from the conserved cysteine through the conserved F or W. The order of the fields is D gene, J gene, V gene, clone size, CDR3 protein, CDR3 DNA. D genes are given only for firm matches. For some rows the clone size is stated as once, few or many, or as a class when expanded; others skip it.

d_gene: TRBD2; j_gene: TRBJ2-7; v_gene: TRBV5-6; abundance: .; CDR3aa: CASSSRDYSYEQYF; CDR3nt: TGTGCCAGCAGCTCCCGGGACTACTCCTACGAGCAGTACTTC
d_gene: TRBD1; j_gene: TRBJ2-2; v_gene: TRBV24-1; abundance: .; CDR3aa: CATSVGTGGTGELFF; CDR3nt: TGTGCCACCAGTGTGGGGACAGGGGGTACCGGGGAGCTGTTTTTT
d_gene: .; j_gene: TRBJ1-1; v_gene: TRBV23-1; abundance: .; CDR3aa: CASIGVFQAFF; CDR3nt: TGCGCCAGCATAGGTGTTTTCCAAGCTTTCTTT
d_gene: .; j_gene: TRBJ1-6; v_gene: TRBV25-1; abundance: .; CDR3aa: CASSDQGPLHF; CDR3nt: TGTGCCAGCAGTGACCAGGGGCCCCTCCACTTT
d_gene: .; j_gene: TRBJ1-3; v_gene: TRBV30; abundance: .; CDR3aa: CAWGIEPNTIYF; CDR3nt: TGTGCCTGGGGAATTGAGCCAAACACCATATATTTT
d_gene: TRBD1; j_gene: TRBJ2-7; v_gene: TRBV28; abundance: .; CDR3aa: CASTSLGAEGGQQYF; CDR3nt: TGTGCCAGCACCTCGCTGGGAGCGGAAGGGGGCCAGCAGTACTTC
d_gene: .; j_gene: TRBJ2-2; v_gene: TRBV9; abundance: .; CDR3aa: CASSPRTWSGELFF; CDR3nt: TGTGCCAGCAGCCCCCGGACATGGTCCGGGGAGCTGTTTTTT
d_gene: .; j_gene: TRBJ2-7; v_gene: TRBV5-5; abundance: .; CDR3aa: CASSLGRTSEQYF; CDR3nt: TGTGCCAGCAGCTTAGGTAGGACGAGCGAGCAGTACTTC
d_gene: .; j_gene: TRBJ2-1; v_gene: TRBV20-1; abundance: .; CDR3aa: CSAGSVYEQFF; CDR3nt: TGCAGTGCTGGGTCAGTCTATGAGCAGTTCTTC
d_gene: .; j_gene: TRBJ2-7; v_gene: TRBV19; abundance: .; CDR3aa: CASSTYQGWEQYF; CDR3nt: TGTGCCAGTAGTACCTATCAGGGTTGGGAGCAGTACTTC
d_gene: .; j_gene: TRBJ1-5; v_gene: TRBV28; abundance: few; CDR3aa: CASSEDNNQPQHF; CDR3nt: TGTGCCAGCAGTGAGGATAACAATCAGCCCCAGCATTTT
d_gene: .; j_gene: TRBJ2-2; v_gene: TRBV13; abundance: .; CDR3aa: CASSLRAVGTGELFF; CDR3nt: TGTGCCAGCAGCTTAAGGGCAGTAGGAACCGGGGAGCTGTTTTTT
d_gene: .; j_gene: TRBJ1-5; v_gene: TRBV10-3; abundance: .; CDR3aa: CAISESGGSNQPQHF; CDR3nt: TGTGCCATCAGTGAGTCGGGGGGGAGCAATCAGCCCCAGCATTTT
d_gene: .; j_gene: TRBJ2-2; v_gene: TRBV28; abundance: .; CDR3aa: CASTSSPGELFF; CDR3nt: TGTGCCAGCACCAGCAGTCCCGGGGAGCTGTTTTTT
d_gene: TRBD2; j_gene: TRBJ2-7; v_gene: TRBV3-1/TRBV3-2; abundance: few; CDR3aa: CASSPSLAASYEQYF; CDR3nt: TGTGCCAGCAGCCCTTCACTAGCGGCCTCCTACGAGCAGTACTTC
d_gene: TRBD1; j_gene: TRBJ1-1; v_gene: TRBV29-1; abundance: .; CDR3aa: CSVDRGRNTEAFF; CDR3nt: TGCAGCGTTGACAGGGGGCGGAACACTGAAGCTTTCTTT
d_gene: TRBD2; j_gene: TRBJ2-2; v_gene: TRBV3-1/TRBV3-2; abundance: .; CDR3aa: CASSLPSGSNTGELFF; CDR3nt: TGTGCCAGCAGCCTACCTAGCGGCTCGAACACCGGGGAGCTGTTTTTT
d_gene: .; j_gene: TRBJ2-3; v_gene: TRBV7-9; abundance: .; CDR3aa: CASSFINTDTQYF; CDR3nt: TGTGCCAGCAGCTTTATTAACACAGATACGCAGTATTTT
d_gene: TRBD2; j_gene: TRBJ2-3; v_gene: TRBV6-5; abundance: once; CDR3aa: CASSPDSGGTDTQYF; CDR3nt: TGTGCCAGCAGTCCCGATAGCGGGGGCACAGATACGCAGTATTTT
d_gene: .; j_gene: TRBJ1-1; v_gene: TRBV7-9; abundance: .; CDR3aa: CASSRGSGEAFF; CDR3nt: TGTGCCAGCTCGAGGGGGAGCGGAGAAGCTTTCTTT
d_gene: TRBD1; j_gene: TRBJ2-7; v_gene: TRBV27; abundance: .; CDR3aa: CASSTVDRGAEQYF; CDR3nt: TGTGCCAGCAGCACCGTGGACAGGGGGGCCGAGCAGTACTTC
d_gene: .; j_gene: TRBJ1-6; v_gene: TRBV30; abundance: .; CDR3aa: CAWSLILQPQGLPLHF; CDR3nt: TGTGCCTGGAGTCTAATCCTACAGCCTCAAGGGTTACCCCTCCACTTT
d_gene: .; j_gene: TRBJ1-4; v_gene: TRBV30; abundance: once; CDR3aa: CARRGGTNEKLFF; CDR3nt: TGTGCTAGGAGGGGCGGAACTAATGAAAAACTGTTTTTT
d_gene: .; j_gene: TRBJ2-1; v_gene: TRBV10-1; abundance: .; CDR3aa: CASSPVFSEVNEQFF; CDR3nt: TGCGCCAGCAGCCCCGTGTTTTCCGAAGTGAATGAGCAGTTCTTC
d_gene: .; j_gene: TRBJ2-2; v_gene: TRBV27; abundance: .; CDR3aa: CASSWDTNTGELFF; CDR3nt: TGTGCCAGCAGTTGGGATACGAACACCGGGGAGCTGTTTTTT
d_gene: TRBD1; j_gene: TRBJ2-2; v_gene: TRBV5-1; abundance: .; CDR3aa: CASSSPDRSSTGELFF; CDR3nt: TGCGCCAGCAGCTCCCCGGACAGGTCGAGCACCGGGGAGCTGTTTTTT
d_gene: .; j_gene: TRBJ1-5; v_gene: TRBV11-2; abundance: .; CDR3aa: CASSFQGNQPQHF; CDR3nt: TGTGCCAGCAGCTTCCAGGGGAATCAGCCCCAGCATTTT
d_gene: .; j_gene: TRBJ1-1; v_gene: TRBV3-1/TRBV3-2; abundance: .; CDR3aa: CASSQGAGSEAFF; CDR3nt: TGTGCCAGCAGCCAAGGGGCGGGCTCTGAAGCTTTCTTT
d_gene: TRBD1; j_gene: TRBJ2-7; v_gene: TRBV6-5; abundance: .; CDR3aa: CASSYSGTGTYEQYF; CDR3nt: TGTGCCAGCAGTTACTCGGGGACAGGGACCTACGAGCAGTACTTC
d_gene: .; j_gene: TRBJ2-6; v_gene: TRBV7-2; abundance: .; CDR3aa: CASSWSGGTGANVLTF; CDR3nt: TGTGCCAGCTCTTGGTCAGGCGGGACTGGGGCCAACGTCCTGACTTTC
d_gene: .; j_gene: TRBJ1-2; v_gene: TRBV28; abundance: .; CDR3aa: CASSLPSGGSLYGYTF; CDR3nt: TGTGCCAGCAGTTTGCCGTCGGGGGGTTCCCTCTATGGCTACACCTTC
d_gene: .; j_gene: TRBJ2-7; v_gene: TRBV7-9; abundance: .; CDR3aa: CASSLIADRYEQYF; CDR3nt: TGTGCCAGCAGCTTAATTGCGGACCGGTACGAGCAGTACTTC
d_gene: .; j_gene: TRBJ1-5; v_gene: TRBV6-1; abundance: .; CDR3aa: CASSDSWGTGQPQHF; CDR3nt: TGTGCCAGCAGTGATAGTTGGGGGACTGGGCAGCCCCAGCATTTT
d_gene: .; j_gene: TRBJ2-7; v_gene: TRBV6-1; abundance: .; CDR3aa: CASSDGGVREQYF; CDR3nt: TGTGCCAGCAGTGACGGCGGGGTCCGCGAGCAGTACTTC